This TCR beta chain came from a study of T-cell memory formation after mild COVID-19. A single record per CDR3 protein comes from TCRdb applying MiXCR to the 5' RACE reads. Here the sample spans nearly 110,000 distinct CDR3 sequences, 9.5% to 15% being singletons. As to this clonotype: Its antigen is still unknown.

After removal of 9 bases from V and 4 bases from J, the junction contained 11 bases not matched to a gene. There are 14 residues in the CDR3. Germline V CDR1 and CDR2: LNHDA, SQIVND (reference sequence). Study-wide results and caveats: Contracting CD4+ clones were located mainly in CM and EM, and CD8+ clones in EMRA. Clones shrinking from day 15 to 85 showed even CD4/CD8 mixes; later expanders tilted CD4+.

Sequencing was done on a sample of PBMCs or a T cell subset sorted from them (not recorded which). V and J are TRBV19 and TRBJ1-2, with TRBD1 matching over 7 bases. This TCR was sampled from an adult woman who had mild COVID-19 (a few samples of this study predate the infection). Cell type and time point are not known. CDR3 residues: CASQGESNFYGYTF. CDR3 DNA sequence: TGTGCCAGCCAGGGGGAATCCAACTTCTATGGCTACACCTTC. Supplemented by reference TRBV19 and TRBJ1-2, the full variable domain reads DGGITQSPKYLFRKEGQNVTLSCEQNLNHDAMYWYRQDPGQGLRLIYYSQIVNDFQKGDIAEGYSVSREKKESFPLTVTSAQKNPTAFYLCASQGESNFYGYTFGSGTRLTVV.